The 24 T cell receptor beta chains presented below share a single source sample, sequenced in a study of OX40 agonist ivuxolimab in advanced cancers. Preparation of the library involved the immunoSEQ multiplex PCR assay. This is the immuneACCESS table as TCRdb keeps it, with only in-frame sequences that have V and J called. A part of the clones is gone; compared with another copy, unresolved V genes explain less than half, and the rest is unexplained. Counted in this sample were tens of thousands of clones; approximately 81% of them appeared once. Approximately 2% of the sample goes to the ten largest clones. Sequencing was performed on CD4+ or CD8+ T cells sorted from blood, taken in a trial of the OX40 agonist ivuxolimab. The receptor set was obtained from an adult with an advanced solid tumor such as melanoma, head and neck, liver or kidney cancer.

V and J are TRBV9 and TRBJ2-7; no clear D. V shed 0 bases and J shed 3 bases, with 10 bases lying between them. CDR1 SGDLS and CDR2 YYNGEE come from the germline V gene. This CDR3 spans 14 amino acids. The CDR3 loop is CASSVGVGNYEQYV. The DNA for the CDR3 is TGTGCCAGCAGCGTAGGGGTAGGGAACTACGAGCAGTACGTC.

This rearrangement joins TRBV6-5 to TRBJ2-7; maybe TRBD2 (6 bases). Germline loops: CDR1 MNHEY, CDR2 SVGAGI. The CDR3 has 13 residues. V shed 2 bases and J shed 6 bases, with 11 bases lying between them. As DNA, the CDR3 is TGTGCCAGCAGTTACATGCGGGGTCTCGAGCAGTACTTC. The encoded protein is CASSYMRGLEQYF.

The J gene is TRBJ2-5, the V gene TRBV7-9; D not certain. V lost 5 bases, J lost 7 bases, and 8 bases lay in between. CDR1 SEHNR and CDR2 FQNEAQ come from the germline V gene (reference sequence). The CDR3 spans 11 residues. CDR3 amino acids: CASSRSGTQYF. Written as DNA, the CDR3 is TGTGCCAGCAGCCGGTCGGGGACCCAGTACTTC.

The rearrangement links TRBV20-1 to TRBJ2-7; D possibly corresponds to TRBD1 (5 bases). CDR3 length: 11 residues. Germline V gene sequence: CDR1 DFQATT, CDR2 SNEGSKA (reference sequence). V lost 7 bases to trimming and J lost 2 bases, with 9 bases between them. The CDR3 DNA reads TGCAGTGTTGGGGCACCCTACGAGCAGTACTTC. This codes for CSVGAPYEQYF.

The CDR3 reads CASSPAGGASHGYTF. As DNA, the CDR3 is TGTGCCAGCAGCCCGGCGGGGGGGGCGTCCCATGGCTACACCTTC. V and J are TRBV5-4 and TRBJ1-2, with D possibly matching TRBD1 (6 bases). The CDR3 is 15 residues long. The germline V gene has CDR1 SGHNT and CDR2 YYREEE (reference sequence). Trimming took off 4 bases at V and 6 bases at J, with 19 bases between the two ends.

This chain's CDR3 is CASSLVPSGRNGELFF. The CDR3 DNA sequence: TGTGCCAGCAGCTTAGTACCTAGCGGGAGGAATGGGGAGCTGTTTTTT. The chain recombines TRBV7-6 with TRBJ2-2; TRBD2 aligns across 11 bases. The junction had 6 bases not matched to a gene; V was cut back by 1 base and J by 8 bases. Germline V gene data show CDR1 as SGHVS and CDR2 as FNYEAQ. The CDR3 sequence is 16 residues long.

CDR3 in amino acids: CASSEDGRAIYEQYV. CDR3 in DNA: TGTGCCAGCAGTGAAGATGGCAGAGCAATCTACGAGCAGTACGTC. V gene TRBV6-1 combines with J gene TRBJ2-7; D gene unclear. There are 15 residues in the CDR3. V dropped 1 base and J dropped 3 bases, with 13 bases sitting between them. The germline CDR1 and CDR2 sequences are MNHNS and SASEGT.

The CDR3 sequence: CASSLQRNTIYF. CDR3 nucleotide sequence: TGTGCCAGCAGCTTGCAGCGAAACACCATATATTTT. The genes are TRBV5-8 and TRBJ1-3; D is undetermined. Per the germline V gene, CDR1 is SGHTS and CDR2 is YDEGEE. The CDR3 length is 12 residues. V dropped 1 base and J dropped 5 bases, with 4 bases sitting between them.

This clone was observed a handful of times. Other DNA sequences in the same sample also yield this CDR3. The CDR3 DNA reads TGTGCCAGCAGCTTCGGACTAGGGGGCACAGATACGCAGTATTTT. Its protein product is CASSFGLGGTDTQYF. The chain links TRBV7-9 to TRBJ2-3, with 7 nucleotides matching TRBD2. The CDR3 has 15 residues. Germline CDR1 reads SEHNR; CDR2 reads FQNEAQ (reference sequence). Unmatched junction bases numbered 4, after V lost 3 bases and J lost 1 base.

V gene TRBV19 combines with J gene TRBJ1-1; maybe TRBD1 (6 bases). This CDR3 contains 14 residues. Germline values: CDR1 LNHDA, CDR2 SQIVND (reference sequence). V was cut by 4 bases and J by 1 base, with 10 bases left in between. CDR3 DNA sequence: TGTGCCAGTAGTAGGGGACAAAAGAACACTGAAGCTTTCTTT. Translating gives CASSRGQKNTEAFF. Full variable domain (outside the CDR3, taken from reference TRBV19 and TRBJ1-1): DGGITQSPKYLFRKEGQNVTLSCEQNLNHDAMYWYRQDPGQGLRLIYYSQIVNDFQKGDIAEGYSVSREKKESFPLTVTSAQKNPTAFYLCASSRGQKNTEAFFGQGTRLTVV.

The CDR3 sequence: CASSLRPLLTGTSGALGPGELFF. The CDR3 DNA reads as TGCGCCAGCAGCTTGCGACCCTTATTAACCGGGACTAGCGGGGCCCTTGGCCCCGGGGAGCTGTTTTTT. This chain links TRBV5-1 with TRBJ2-2, with TRBD2 identical over 13 bases. Germline values: CDR1 SGHRS, CDR2 YFSETQ. J gave up 6 bases and V 1 base, and 24 bases lay outside the gene matches. This CDR3 region has 23 residues.

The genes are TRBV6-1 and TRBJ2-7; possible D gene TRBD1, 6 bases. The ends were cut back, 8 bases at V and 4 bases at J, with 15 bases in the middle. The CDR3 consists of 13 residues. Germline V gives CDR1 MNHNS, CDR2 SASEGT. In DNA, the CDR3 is TGTGCCAGCTCCGGGACACCCCATTACGAGCAGTACGTC. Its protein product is CASSGTPHYEQYV.

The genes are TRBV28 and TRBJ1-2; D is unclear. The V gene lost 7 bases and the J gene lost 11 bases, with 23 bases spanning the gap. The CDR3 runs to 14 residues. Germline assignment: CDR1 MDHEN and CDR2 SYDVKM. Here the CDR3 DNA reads TGTGCCAGCACCCCCCAGGATCTCTCCACCCCATACACCTTC. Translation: CASTPQDLSTPYTF.

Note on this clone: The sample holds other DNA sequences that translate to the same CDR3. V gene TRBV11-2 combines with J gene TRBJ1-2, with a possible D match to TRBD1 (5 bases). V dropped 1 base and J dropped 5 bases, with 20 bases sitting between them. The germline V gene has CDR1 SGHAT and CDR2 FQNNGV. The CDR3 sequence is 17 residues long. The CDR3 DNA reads TGTGCCAGCAGCTTAGCTCTTACGACCGGCAGGGTGTATGGCTACACCTTC. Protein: CASSLALTTGRVYGYTF.

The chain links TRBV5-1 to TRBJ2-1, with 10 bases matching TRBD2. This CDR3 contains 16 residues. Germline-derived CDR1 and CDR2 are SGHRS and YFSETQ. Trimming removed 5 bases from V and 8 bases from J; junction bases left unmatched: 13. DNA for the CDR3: TGCGCCAGCAGTTTAAGCGGGAGGGCTTATTCTGATGAGCAGTTCTTC. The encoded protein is CASSLSGRAYSDEQFF.

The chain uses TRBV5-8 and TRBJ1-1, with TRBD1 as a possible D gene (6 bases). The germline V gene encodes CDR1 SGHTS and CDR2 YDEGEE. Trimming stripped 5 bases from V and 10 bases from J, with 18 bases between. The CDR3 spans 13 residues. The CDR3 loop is CASSRGGTPSAFF. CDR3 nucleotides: TGTGCCAGCAGTCGGGGGGGGACACCCTCAGCTTTCTTT.

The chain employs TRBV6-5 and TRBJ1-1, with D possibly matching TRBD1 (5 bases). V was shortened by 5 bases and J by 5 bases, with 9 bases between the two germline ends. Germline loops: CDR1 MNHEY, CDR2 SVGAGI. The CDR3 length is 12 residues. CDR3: CASSAGWTEAFF. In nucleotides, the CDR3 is TGTGCCAGCAGTGCAGGGTGGACTGAAGCTTTCTTT.

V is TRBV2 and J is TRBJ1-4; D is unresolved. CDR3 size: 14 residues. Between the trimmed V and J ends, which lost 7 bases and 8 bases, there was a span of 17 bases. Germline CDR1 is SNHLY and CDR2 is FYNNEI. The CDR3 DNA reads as TGTGCCAGCACCTCGGGCAGGACTGGCGAAAAACTGTTTTTT. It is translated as CASTSGRTGEKLFF.

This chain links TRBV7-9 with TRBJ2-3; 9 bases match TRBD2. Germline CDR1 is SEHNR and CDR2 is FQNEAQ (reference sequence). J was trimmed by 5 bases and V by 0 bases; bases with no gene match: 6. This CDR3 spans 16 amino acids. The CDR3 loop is CASSLAIAGVGDTQYF. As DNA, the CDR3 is TGTGCCAGCAGCTTAGCGATAGCGGGAGTTGGAGATACGCAGTATTTT. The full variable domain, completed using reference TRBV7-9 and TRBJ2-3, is DTGVSQNPRHKITKRGQNVTFRCDPISEHNRLYWYRQTLGQGPEFLTYFQNEAQLEKSRLLSDRFSAERPKGSFSTLEIQRTEQGDSAMYLCASSLAIAGVGDTQYFGPGTRLTVL.

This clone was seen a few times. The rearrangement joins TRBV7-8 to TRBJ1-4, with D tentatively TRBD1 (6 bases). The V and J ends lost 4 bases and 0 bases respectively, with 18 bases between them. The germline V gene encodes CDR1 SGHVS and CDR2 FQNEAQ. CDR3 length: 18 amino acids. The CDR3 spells CASSSGGTSGATNEKLFF. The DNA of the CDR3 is TGTGCCAGCAGCTCAGGAGGGACATCCGGTGCAACTAATGAAAAACTGTTTTTT.

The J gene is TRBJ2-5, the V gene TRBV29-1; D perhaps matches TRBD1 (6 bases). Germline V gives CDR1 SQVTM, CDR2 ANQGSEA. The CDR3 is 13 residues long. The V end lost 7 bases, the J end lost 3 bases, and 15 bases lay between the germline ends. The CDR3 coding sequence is TGCAGCGCTGCTGGACAGATCGAAGAGACCCAGTACTTC. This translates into CSAAGQIEETQYF.

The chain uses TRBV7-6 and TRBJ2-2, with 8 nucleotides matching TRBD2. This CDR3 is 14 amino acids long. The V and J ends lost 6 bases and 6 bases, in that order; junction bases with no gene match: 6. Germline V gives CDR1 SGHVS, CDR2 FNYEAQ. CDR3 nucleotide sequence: TGTGCCAGCAGTCCGATAGCGGGGCCCGGGGAGCTGTTTTTT. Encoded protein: CASSPIAGPGELFF.

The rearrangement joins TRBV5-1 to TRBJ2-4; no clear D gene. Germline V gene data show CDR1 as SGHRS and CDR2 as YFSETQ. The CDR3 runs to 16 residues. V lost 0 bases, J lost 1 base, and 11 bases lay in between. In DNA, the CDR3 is TGCGCCAGCAGCTTGGCGCCGGACGGGGCCAAAAACATTCAGTACTTC. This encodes CASSLAPDGAKNIQYF. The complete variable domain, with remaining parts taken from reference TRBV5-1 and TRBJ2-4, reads KAGVTQTPRYLIKTRGQQVTLSCSPISGHRSVSWYQQTPGQGLQFLFEYFSETQRNKGNFPGRFSGRQFSNSRSEMNVSTLELGDSALYLCASSLAPDGAKNIQYFGAGTRLSVL.

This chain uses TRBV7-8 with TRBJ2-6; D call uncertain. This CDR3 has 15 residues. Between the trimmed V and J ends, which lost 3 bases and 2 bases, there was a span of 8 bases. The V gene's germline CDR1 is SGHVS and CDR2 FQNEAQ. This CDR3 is CASSFRRTGANVLTF. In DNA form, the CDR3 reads TGTGCCAGCAGCTTCCGTAGGACTGGGGCCAACGTCCTGACTTTC.